The next 16 T cell receptor beta chains were all read from a single sample in a study of regulatory T cells in long-lasting Graves disease. iRepertoire HTBI primers and Arm-PCR of CDR3 regions built TCR beta libraries. TCRdb analysed the multiplex PCR reads with MiXCR anew, one entry per CDR3 protein. The sample yields roughly 400,000 distinct CDR3 sequences, about 21% seen once. The sample's time point: persistent/refractory GD, antithyroid drugs over 5 years with positive TRAb. PBMC RNA served as the TCR library source. The sequenced sample was peripheral blood mononuclear cells (PBMCs), obtained when the disease was refractory, from a patient treated with antithyroid drugs. These receptors were collected from a female donor with Graves disease.

As regards this clonotype: This may arise from a read error, as a much more abundant clone is one base away. The V gene is TRBV6-2 or TRBV6-3, the J gene TRBJ1-2; D ambiguous. CDR3 length: 16 residues. Trimming took off 5 bases at V and 5 bases at J, with 21 bases between the two ends. Germline values: CDR1 MNHEY, CDR2 SVGEGT. The CDR3 region is CASSERVGSSTYGYTF. The CDR3 DNA sequence: TGTGCCAGCAGTGAAAGGGTGGGTTCATCCACTTATGGCTACACCTTC.

The chain couples TRBV7-3 to TRBJ2-6; perhaps TRBD2 as D (6 bases). The CDR3 is made up of 16 amino acids. V gave up 2 bases and J gave up 4 bases, with 12 bases separating them. Germline CDR1 reads SGHTA; CDR2 reads FQGTGA. CDR3 sequence reads: CASSLGRDPGANVLTF. CDR3 nucleotide sequence: TGTGCCAGCAGCTTAGGGCGGGACCCCGGGGCCAACGTCCTGACTTTC.

This clonotype was recorded many times. The chain recombines TRBV3-1 with TRBJ2-5; D gene ambiguous. The CDR3 length is 13 residues. V dropped 1 base and J dropped 5 bases, with 8 bases sitting between them. The germline V gene has CDR1 LGHDT and CDR2 YNNKEL (reference sequence). CDR3 bases: TGTGCCAGCAGCCAAGTGGGTGCTGAGACCCAGTACTTC. Translation: CASSQVGAETQYF.

The chain employs TRBV10-3 and TRBJ1-5; 10 bases match TRBD1. Germline CDR1 is ENHRY and CDR2 is SYGVKD. This CDR3 is 16 amino acids long. J gave up 3 bases and V 6 bases, and 8 bases lay outside the gene matches. The CDR3 nucleotides read TGTGCCATCAGCGCCACCGGGACAGGGGACAATCAGCCCCAGCATTTT. It encodes CAISATGTGDNQPQHF.

A few counts support this clonotype. CDR3 coding DNA: TGCAGTGCTAGAGAGGGTAGCAATCAGCCCCAGCATTTT. Amino acids: CSAREGSNQPQHF. This sequence joins TRBV20-1 and TRBJ1-5; D remains ambiguous. This CDR3 region has 13 residues. Trimming pared 0 bases from V and 0 bases from J, leaving 3 bases between. In germline, CDR1 is DFQATT, CDR2 SNEGSKA (reference sequence).

This clonotype has at least ten counts. The chain has TRBV12-3 or TRBV12-4 and TRBJ2-5; TRBD2 might be the D (5 bases). The V and J ends lost 6 bases and 4 bases respectively, with 12 bases between them. There are 13 residues in the CDR3. The CDR3 sequence: CASSVSSRETQYF. The CDR3 bases are TGTGCCAGCAGCGTTTCTAGCCGAGAGACCCAGTACTTC.

The chain has TRBV4-1 and TRBJ2-7; no clear D. There are 14 residues in the CDR3. V dropped 4 bases and J dropped 4 bases, with 14 bases sitting between them. Germline V CDR1 and CDR2: MGHRA, YSYEKL. The CDR3 sequence: CASSPSSARYEQYF. CDR3 bases: TGCGCCAGCAGCCCTTCCTCGGCACGATACGAGCAGTACTTC.

This clonotype has a handful of counts. The rearrangement joins TRBV6-2 or TRBV6-3 to TRBJ2-7; D may correspond to TRBD1 or TRBD2 (5 bases each). Germline V lookup: CDR1 MNHEY, CDR2 SVGEGT. The CDR3 sequence is 14 residues long. The V end was cut by 7 bases, the J end by 0 bases, with 13 bases between. This CDR3 reads CASIRDGSSYEQYF. In DNA form, the CDR3 reads TGTGCCAGCATTCGGGACGGTAGCTCCTACGAGCAGTACTTC.

Many counts were recorded for this clonotype. The chain employs TRBV12-3 or TRBV12-4 and TRBJ2-2; a possible D gene is TRBD2 (6 bases). V was clipped by 3 bases and J by 3 bases, with 11 bases between them. There are 15 residues in the CDR3. CDR3 in amino acids: CASSLQAGYTGELFF. The CDR3 region has the DNA TGTGCCAGCAGTTTGCAGGCGGGATACACCGGGGAGCTGTTTTTT.

This clonotype was picked up many times. V is TRBV20-1 and J is TRBJ2-5; D might be TRBD2 (5 bases). The germline V and J ends were trimmed by 3 bases and 5 bases, with 19 bases remaining between them. The CDR3 extends over 15 amino acids. Germline V gives CDR1 DFQATT, CDR2 SNEGSKA (reference sequence). The CDR3 here is CSARERRTSEETQYF. The CDR3 coding sequence is TGCAGTGCTAGGGAGAGGCGAACTAGTGAGGAGACCCAGTACTTC.

The V call is TRBV3-1, the J call TRBJ2-7, with D maybe TRBD2 (5 bases). Germline V lookup: CDR1 LGHDT, CDR2 YNNKEL (reference sequence). CDR3 length equals 16 residues. The V end was cut by 2 bases, the J end by 2 bases, with 16 bases between. CDR3 residues: CASSQTQATTPYEQYF. DNA of the CDR3: TGTGCCAGCAGCCAAACGCAAGCGACTACACCCTACGAGCAGTACTTC.

V gene TRBV18 combines with J gene TRBJ2-2, with 9 bases fitting TRBD1. The J segment lost 2 bases and the V segment lost 6 bases, leaving 10 bases of the junction unmatched. CDR3 length equals 17 residues. Germline loops: CDR1 KGHSH, CDR2 LQKENI. CDR3 DNA sequence: TGTGCCAGCTCCCCGGACAGGGGACGGTTCAACACCGGGGAGCTGTTTTTT. Its protein product is CASSPDRGRFNTGELFF.

This clonotype was counted at least ten times. The rearrangement uses TRBV20-1 and TRBJ2-7; D uncertain. Germline CDR1 and CDR2: DFQATT and SNEGSKA (reference sequence). The CDR3 contains 12 residues. The V gene lost 3 bases and the J gene lost 0 bases, with 6 bases spanning the gap. The chain's CDR3 is CSASHSSYEQYF. DNA for the CDR3: TGCAGTGCTAGCCACTCCTCCTACGAGCAGTACTTC.

The V gene is TRBV10-3, the J gene TRBJ2-2; 9 bases align to TRBD1. V shed 7 bases, J shed 6 bases, and the junction held 9 bases outside the gene matches. This CDR3 has 15 amino acids. Per the germline V gene, CDR1 is ENHRY and CDR2 is SYGVKD. The CDR3 region is CAIKGGDRVSGELFF. CDR3 coding DNA: TGTGCCATCAAGGGGGGGGACAGGGTGTCCGGGGAGCTGTTTTTT.

Only one count was recorded for this clonotype. One end of the junction does not line up with germline, which may come from a read error. The chain is built from TRBV27 and TRBJ2-7; possible D gene TRBD1, 6 bases. This CDR3 region has 13 residues. The germline V gene encodes CDR1 MNHEY and CDR2 SMNVEV (reference sequence). CDR3 DNA: TGTGCCAGCGCCGTTGGGGGCGAGTACGAGCAGCACTTC. Translated, it gives CASAVGGEYEQHF.

This clonotype was counted many times. The gene calls are TRBV12-3 or TRBV12-4 and TRBJ2-5; D might be TRBD1 (6 bases). The CDR3 covers 14 residues. V lost 0 bases and J 5 bases, leaving 10 bases between the germline ends. CDR3 region: CASSLAHRVETQYF. CDR3 bases: TGTGCCAGCAGTTTAGCTCACAGGGTTGAGACCCAGTACTTC.